This T cell receptor beta chain derives from a study of response to subunit inactivated influenza vaccine (dated by TCRdb to 2016 to 2018). Background on the whole study: To follow how T cells responded to a trivalent subunit inactivated influenza vaccine, the researchers relied on deep quantitative profiling of the T cell receptor repertoire.

The investigation overall reported the following: It was suggested by the authors that each seasonal influenza vaccination may recruit only a limited number of new T cells.

Inclusive of the bounding cysteine and phenylalanine, the CDR3 is 15 residues long. This entry keeps only the CDR3 DNA: 45 bases, framed from base 1. Trimming at the junction amounts to 6 bases on V and 7 bases on J, and the germline ends lie 16 bases apart. This clonotype was counted a few times. Its antigen is still unknown. The record has no base qualities; no much larger clone is one base away. Preparation of the library involved RT-PCR. Sequencing was carried out with an Illumina HiSeq 2500. Clones were called with MiXCR by TCRdb after fastp trimmed the public reads at Q25, and only in-frame beta chains were retained. For every CDR3 protein sequence, its rows merge into one entry that carries the most common genes and DNA. This sample is represented by roughly 650,000 distinct CDR3 sequences; 15% to 19% of them were singletons. About 9.9% of the sample lies in the top ten.

Material: PBMCs from blood, obtained less than 13 days after vaccination. This receptor was taken from a man aged 50-60 years who received an inactivated influenza vaccine. Donor details come from another sample of the same person, matched by shared clones. The rearranged chain carries TRBV12-3 or TRBV12-4 and TRBJ1-6; TRBD1 might be the D gene, on 6 matching bases. CDR3 loop: CASSPAWGGNSPLHF. The nucleotides read TGTGCCAGCAGCCCCGCCTGGGGGGGCAATTCACCCCTCCACTTT.